This TCR beta chain stems from a study of read filtering for tumor transcriptome and immune sequencing. Study-level background: By R-ISS, stages I, II and III held about 8, 15 and 7 patients. Findings and caveats of the study: IR-seq and RNA-seq agreed better without single-read clonotypes.

This library used about 360 ng RNA and molecular barcoded adaptors spanning alpha/delta and beta/gamma chains. TCRdb passed the reads through MiXCR, listing each CDR3 protein once. The sample has 37,000 or so distinct CDR3 sequences; around 13% are singletons. The germline CDR1 and CDR2 sequences are MNHEY and SMNVEV (reference sequence). There are 14 residues in the CDR3. In this sample, this clonotype turned up a few times. Its target is not known. This may be a read error, as it is one base from a much larger clone. Material: a population of CD138-negative cells sorted from bone marrow. V is TRBV27 and J is TRBJ2-7, with no clear D. The clonotype originates from a donor over 35 with multiple myeloma. CDR3: CACSFTVHSYEQYF. The CDR3 nucleotides are TGTGCCTGCAGTTTCACAGTCCACTCCTACGAGCAGTACTTC.